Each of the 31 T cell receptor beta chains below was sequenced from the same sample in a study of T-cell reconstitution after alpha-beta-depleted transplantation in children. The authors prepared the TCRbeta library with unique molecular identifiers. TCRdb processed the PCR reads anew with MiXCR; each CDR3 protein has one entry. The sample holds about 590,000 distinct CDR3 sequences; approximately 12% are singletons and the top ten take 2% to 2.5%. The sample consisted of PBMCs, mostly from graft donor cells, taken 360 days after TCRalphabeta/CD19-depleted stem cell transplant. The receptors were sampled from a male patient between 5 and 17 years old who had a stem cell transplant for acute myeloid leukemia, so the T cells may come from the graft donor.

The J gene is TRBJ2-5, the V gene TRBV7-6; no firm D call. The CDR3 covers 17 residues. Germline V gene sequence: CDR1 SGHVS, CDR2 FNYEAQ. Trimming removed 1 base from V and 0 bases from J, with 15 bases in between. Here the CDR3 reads CASSLVGGPTYQETQYF. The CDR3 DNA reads TGTGCCAGCAGCTTAGTAGGTGGTCCCACGTACCAAGAGACCCAGTACTTC.

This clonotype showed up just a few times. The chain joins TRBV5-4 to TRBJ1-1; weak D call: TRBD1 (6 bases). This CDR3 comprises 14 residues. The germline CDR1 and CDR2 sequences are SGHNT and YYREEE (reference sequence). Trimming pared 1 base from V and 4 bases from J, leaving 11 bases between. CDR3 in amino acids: CASSLQGSGTEAFF. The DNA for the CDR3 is TGTGCCAGCAGCTTGCAGGGGTCGGGCACTGAAGCTTTCTTT.

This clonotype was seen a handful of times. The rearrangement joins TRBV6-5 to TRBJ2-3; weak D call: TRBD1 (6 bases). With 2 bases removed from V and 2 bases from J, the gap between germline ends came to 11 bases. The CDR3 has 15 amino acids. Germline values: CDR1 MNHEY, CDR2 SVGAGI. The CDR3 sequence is CASSYRDTHTDTQYF. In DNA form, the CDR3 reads TGTGCCAGCAGTTACAGGGACACCCACACAGATACGCAGTATTTT.

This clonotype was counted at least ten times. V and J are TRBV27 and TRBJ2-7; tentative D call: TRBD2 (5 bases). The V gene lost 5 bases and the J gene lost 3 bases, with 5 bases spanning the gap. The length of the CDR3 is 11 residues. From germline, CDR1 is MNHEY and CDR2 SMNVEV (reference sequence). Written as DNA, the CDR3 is TGTGCCAGCAGTGAGGGCTACGAGCAGTACTTC. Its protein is CASSEGYEQYF.

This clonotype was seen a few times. This CDR3 reads CASSLPAAGALYGYTF. In nucleotides, the CDR3 is TGTGCCAGCAGTTTACCCGCGGCGGGGGCACTCTATGGCTACACCTTC. The rearrangement links TRBV28 to TRBJ1-2; the D gene is possibly TRBD1 (6 bases). The ends were cut back, 2 bases at V and 4 bases at J, with 17 bases in the middle. Germline values: CDR1 MDHEN, CDR2 SYDVKM. This CDR3 has 16 amino acids.

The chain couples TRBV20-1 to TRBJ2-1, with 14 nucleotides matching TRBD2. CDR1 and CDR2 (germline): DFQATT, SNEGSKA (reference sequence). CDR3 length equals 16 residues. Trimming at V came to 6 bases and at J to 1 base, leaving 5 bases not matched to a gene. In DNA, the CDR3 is TGCAGTGCCCGGGGACTAGCGGGAGCGTCCTACAATGAGCAGTTCTTC. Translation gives CSARGLAGASYNEQFF.

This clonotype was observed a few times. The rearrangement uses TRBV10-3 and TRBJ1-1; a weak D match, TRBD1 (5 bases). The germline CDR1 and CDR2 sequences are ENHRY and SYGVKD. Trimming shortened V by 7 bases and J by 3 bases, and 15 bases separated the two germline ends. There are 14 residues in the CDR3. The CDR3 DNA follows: TGTGCCATCAAGTTCGGGCCGGGGGACACTGAAGCTTTCTTT. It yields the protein CAIKFGPGDTEAFF.

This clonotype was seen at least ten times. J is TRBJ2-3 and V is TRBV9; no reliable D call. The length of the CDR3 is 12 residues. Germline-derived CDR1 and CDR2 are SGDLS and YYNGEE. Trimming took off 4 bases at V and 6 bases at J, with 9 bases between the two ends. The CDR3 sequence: CASSPIRDTQYF. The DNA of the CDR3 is TGTGCCAGCAGCCCCATTAGGGATACGCAGTATTTT.

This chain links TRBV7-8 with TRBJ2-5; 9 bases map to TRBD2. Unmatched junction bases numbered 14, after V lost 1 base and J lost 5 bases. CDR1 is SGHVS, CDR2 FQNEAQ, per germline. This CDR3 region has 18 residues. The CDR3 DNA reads TGTGCCAGCAGCTTAGAGAGACTAGCGGAGATGGGGCGGGAGACCCAGTACTTC. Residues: CASSLERLAEMGRETQYF.

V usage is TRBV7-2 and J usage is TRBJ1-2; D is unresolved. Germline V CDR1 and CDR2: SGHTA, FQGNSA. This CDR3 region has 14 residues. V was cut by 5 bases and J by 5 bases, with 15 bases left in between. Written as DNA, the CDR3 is TGTGCCAGCAGCGTGGGGTACCCCAATTATGGCTACACCTTC. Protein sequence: CASSVGYPNYGYTF.

In nucleotides, the CDR3 is TGTGCCAGTAGTATTACTAGCGCCTACTCCTACGAGCAGTACTTC. Protein: CASSITSAYSYEQYF. V gene TRBV19 combines with J gene TRBJ2-7; 7 bases map to TRBD2. Germline CDR1 is LNHDA and CDR2 is SQIVND (reference sequence). The V gene end was trimmed by 3 bases and the J gene end by 0 bases; junction bases not matched to a gene: 5. This CDR3 contains 15 residues.

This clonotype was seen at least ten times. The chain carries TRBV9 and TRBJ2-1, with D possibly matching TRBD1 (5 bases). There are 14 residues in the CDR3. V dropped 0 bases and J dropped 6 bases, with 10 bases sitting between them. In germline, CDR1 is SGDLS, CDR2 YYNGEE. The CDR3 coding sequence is TGTGCCAGCAGCGTAGTCGTGGGGCCCAATGAGCAGTTCTTC. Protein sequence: CASSVVVGPNEQFF.

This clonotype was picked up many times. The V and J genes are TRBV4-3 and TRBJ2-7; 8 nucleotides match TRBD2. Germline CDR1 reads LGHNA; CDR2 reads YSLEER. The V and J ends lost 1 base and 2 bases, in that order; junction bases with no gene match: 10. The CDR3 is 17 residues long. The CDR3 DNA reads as TGCGCCAGCAGCCAAGTTTCAGCGGGAGAGATTACCTACGAGCAGTACTTC. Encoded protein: CASSQVSAGEITYEQYF.

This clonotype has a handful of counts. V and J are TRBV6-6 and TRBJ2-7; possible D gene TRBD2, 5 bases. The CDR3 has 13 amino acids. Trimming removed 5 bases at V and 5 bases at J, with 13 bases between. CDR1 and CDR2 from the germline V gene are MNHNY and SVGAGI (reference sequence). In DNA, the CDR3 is TGTGCCAGCAGTAGGCGAACTAGGGACGAGCAGTACTTC. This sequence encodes CASSRRTRDEQYF.

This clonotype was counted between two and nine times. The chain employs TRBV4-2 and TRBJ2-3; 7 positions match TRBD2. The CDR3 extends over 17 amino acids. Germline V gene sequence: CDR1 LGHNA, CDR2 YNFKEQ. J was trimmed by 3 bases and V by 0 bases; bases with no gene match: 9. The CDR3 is CASSQDKREGRTDTQYF. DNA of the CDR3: TGTGCCAGCAGCCAAGATAAGAGGGAGGGCCGAACAGATACGCAGTATTTT.

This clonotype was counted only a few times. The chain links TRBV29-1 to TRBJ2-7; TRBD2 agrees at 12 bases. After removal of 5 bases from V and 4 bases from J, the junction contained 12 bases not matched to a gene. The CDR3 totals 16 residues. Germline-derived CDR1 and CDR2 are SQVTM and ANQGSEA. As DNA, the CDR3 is TGCAGCGTTCAATCCTCCGGACTAGCGGGAAAGTACGAGCAGTACTTC. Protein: CSVQSSGLAGKYEQYF.

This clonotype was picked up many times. The CDR3 protein is CASSYTTGTSYEQYF. In nucleotides, the CDR3 is TGTGCCAGCAGTTACACGACAGGAACCTCCTACGAGCAGTACTTC. The genes are TRBV6-2 or TRBV6-3 and TRBJ2-7; possibly TRBD1 for D (6 bases). Germline lookup yields CDR1 MNHEY and CDR2 SVGEGT. This CDR3 contains 15 residues. V lost 2 bases, J lost 0 bases, and 11 bases lay in between.

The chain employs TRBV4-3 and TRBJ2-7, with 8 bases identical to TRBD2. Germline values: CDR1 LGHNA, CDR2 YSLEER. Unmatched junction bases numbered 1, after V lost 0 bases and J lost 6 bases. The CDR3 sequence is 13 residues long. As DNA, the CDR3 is TGCGCCAGCAGCCAAGAGCTAGCGGGCGAGCAGTACTTC. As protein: CASSQELAGEQYF.

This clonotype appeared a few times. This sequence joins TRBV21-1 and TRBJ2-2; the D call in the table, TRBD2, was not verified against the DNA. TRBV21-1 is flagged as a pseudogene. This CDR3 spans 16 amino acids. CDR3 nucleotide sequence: TGTGCCAGCAGCATCACAAGCGGGAGGGACACCGGGGAGCTGTTTTTT. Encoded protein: CASSITSGRDTGELFF.

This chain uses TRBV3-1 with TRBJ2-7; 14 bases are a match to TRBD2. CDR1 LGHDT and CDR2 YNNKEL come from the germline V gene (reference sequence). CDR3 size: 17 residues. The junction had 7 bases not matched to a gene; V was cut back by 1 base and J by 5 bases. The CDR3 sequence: CASSQAQGLAGVDEQYF. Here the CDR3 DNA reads TGTGCCAGCAGCCAAGCGCAGGGACTAGCGGGAGTGGACGAGCAGTACTTC.

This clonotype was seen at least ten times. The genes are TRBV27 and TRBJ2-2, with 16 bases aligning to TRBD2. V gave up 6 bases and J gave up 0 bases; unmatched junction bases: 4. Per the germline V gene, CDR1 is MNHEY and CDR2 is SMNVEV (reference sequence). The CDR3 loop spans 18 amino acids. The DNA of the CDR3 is TGTGCCAGCAGAACCGGGACTAGCGGGAGGGCGAACACCGGGGAGCTGTTTTTT. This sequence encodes CASRTGTSGRANTGELFF.

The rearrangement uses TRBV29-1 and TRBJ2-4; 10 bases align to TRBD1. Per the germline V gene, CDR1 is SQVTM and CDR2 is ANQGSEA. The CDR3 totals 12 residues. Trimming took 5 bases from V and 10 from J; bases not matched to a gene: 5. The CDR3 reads CSVPGQGGIQYF. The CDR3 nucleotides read TGCAGCGTTCCTGGACAGGGGGGTATTCAGTACTTC.

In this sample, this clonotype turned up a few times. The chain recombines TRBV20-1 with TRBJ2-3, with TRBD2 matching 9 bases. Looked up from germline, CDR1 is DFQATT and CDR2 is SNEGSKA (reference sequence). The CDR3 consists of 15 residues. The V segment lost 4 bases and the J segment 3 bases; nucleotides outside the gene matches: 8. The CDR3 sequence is CSAIGIGLATDTQYF. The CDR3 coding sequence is TGCAGTGCTATCGGAATCGGACTAGCGACAGATACGCAGTATTTT.

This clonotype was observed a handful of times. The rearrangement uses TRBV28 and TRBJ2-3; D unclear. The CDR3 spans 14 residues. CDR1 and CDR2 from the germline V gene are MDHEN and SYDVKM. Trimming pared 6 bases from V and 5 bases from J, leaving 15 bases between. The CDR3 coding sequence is TGTGCCAGCAGGCTCCTTGCAGCCGGAGATACGCAGTATTTT. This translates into CASRLLAAGDTQYF.

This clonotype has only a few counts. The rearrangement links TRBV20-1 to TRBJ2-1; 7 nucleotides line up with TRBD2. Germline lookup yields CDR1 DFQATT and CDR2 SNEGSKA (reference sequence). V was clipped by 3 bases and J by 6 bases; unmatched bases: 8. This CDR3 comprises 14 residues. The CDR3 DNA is TGCAGTGCTAGGACCCGGGACTACTTCAATGAGCAGTTCTTC. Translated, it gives CSARTRDYFNEQFF.

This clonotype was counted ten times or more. The CDR3 coding sequence is TGTGCCAGCAGCCAAGATCGTGGAGTCACCGGGGAGCTGTTTTTT. This sequence encodes CASSQDRGVTGELFF. The chain links TRBV4-2 to TRBJ2-2; D remains unclear. Trimming removed 0 bases from V and 4 bases from J, with 9 bases in between. Germline V gives CDR1 LGHNA, CDR2 YNFKEQ. The CDR3 consists of 15 residues.

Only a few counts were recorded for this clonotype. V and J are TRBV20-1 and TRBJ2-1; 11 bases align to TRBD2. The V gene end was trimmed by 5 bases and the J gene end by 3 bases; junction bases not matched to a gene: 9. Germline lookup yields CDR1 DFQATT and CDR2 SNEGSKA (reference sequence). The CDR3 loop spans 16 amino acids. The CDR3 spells CSARLAGLPFYNEQFF. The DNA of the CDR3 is TGCAGTGCTCGACTAGCGGGACTCCCCTTCTACAATGAGCAGTTCTTC.

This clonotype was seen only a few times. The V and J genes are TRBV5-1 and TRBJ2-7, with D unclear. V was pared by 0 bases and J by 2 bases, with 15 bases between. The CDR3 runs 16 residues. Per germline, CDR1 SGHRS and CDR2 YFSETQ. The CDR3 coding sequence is TGCGCCAGCAGCTTGGGGCCTCAAGACGGAACCTACGAGCAGTACTTC. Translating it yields CASSLGPQDGTYEQYF.

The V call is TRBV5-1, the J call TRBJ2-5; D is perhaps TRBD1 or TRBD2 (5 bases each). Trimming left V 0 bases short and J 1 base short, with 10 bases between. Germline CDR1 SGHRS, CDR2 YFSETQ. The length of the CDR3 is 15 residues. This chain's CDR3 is CASSLAVGVQETQYF. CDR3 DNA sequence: TGCGCCAGCAGCTTGGCAGTGGGGGTCCAAGAGACCCAGTACTTC.

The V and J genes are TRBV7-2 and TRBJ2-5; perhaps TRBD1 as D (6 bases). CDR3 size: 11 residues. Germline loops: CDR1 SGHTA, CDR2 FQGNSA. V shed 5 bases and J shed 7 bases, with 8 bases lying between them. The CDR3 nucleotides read TGTGCCAGCAGCAAACAGGGGACCCAGTACTTC. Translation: CASSKQGTQYF.

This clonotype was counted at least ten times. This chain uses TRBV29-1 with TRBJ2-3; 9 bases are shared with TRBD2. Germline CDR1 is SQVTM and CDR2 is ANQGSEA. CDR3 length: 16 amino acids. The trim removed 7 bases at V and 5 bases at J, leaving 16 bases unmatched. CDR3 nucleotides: TGCAGCGCGGGGACTAGCAGCGAGGGGTGGAGAGATACGCAGTATTTT. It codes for CSAGTSSEGWRDTQYF.